Following are 5 T cell receptor beta chains from one sample sequenced in a study of cytomegalovirus exposure and HLA in healthy donors. PCR was performed using 60 Vbeta and 13 Jbeta primers. Assay used: immunoSEQ multiplex PCR; TCRdb lists only in-frame clones, some missing. This sample yields about 120,000 clones, of which around 69% are seen a single time; about 15% belongs to the top ten. The material sequenced was PBMCs. These receptor sequences come from a man between 50 and 59 years old in good health and CMV-seropositive.

V gene TRBV7-9 combines with J gene TRBJ1-5; tentative D call: TRBD1 (6 bases). Germline V lookup: CDR1 SEHNR, CDR2 FQNEAQ (reference sequence). This CDR3 contains 15 residues. V dropped 1 base and J dropped 6 bases, with 13 bases sitting between them. The CDR3 spells CASSLGGGKGQPQHF. The CDR3 DNA reads as TGTGCCAGCAGCTTAGGGGGGGGCAAGGGTCAGCCCCAGCATTTT.

The chain recombines TRBV7-2 with TRBJ1-5, with 9 bases lining up with TRBD1. Per the germline V gene, CDR1 is SGHTA and CDR2 is FQGNSA. V lost 5 bases, J lost 4 bases, and 6 bases stayed unmatched. The CDR3 loop spans 15 amino acids. The CDR3 region is CASSRDRAPNQPQHF. As DNA, the CDR3 is TGTGCCAGCAGCCGGGACAGGGCCCCTAATCAGCCCCAGCATTTT.

This clone turned up a few times. The CDR3 reads CASSPIEGGAYEQYF. CDR3 sequence (DNA): TGTGCCAGCAGCCCGATCGAGGGGGGGGCCTACGAGCAGTACTTC. J is TRBJ2-7 and V is TRBV4-2; D is possibly TRBD2 (7 bases). The V and J ends lost 4 bases and 2 bases respectively, with 15 bases between them. The CDR3 is 15 amino acids. In germline, CDR1 is LGHNA, CDR2 YNFKEQ.

The chain has TRBV10-2 and TRBJ2-7; perhaps TRBD1 as D (6 bases). Germline V gives CDR1 WSHSY, CDR2 SAAADI. The V gene lost 8 bases and the J gene lost 2 bases, with 13 bases spanning the gap. CDR3 length: 13 amino acids. The CDR3 here is CASLGQYPYEQYF. CDR3 bases: TGCGCCAGCCTAGGACAGTACCCCTACGAGCAGTACTTC.

The genes are TRBV5-1 and TRBJ2-5; TRBD2 matches at 11 bases. Trimming took 7 bases from V and 2 from J; bases not matched to a gene: 10. Germline CDR1 is SGHRS and CDR2 is YFSETQ. The length of the CDR3 is 16 residues. DNA of the CDR3: TGCGCCAGCGTACCTGGGGGACTAGCGGCTCAAGAGACCCAGTACTTC. Its translation: CASVPGGLAAQETQYF. Based on the CDR3 plus reference TRBV5-1 and TRBJ2-5, the full variable domain is KAGVTQTPRYLIKTRGQQVTLSCSPISGHRSVSWYQQTPGQGLQFLFEYFSETQRNKGNFPGRFSGRQFSNSRSEMNVSTLELGDSALYLCASVPGGLAAQETQYFGPGTRLLVL.